These 2 T cell receptor beta chains came from one sample sequenced in a study of vaccination effects on CD4 cells after COVID-19. TCRdb's table, derived via immunoSEQ multiplex PCR, lists solely in-frame clones and lacks some. This table holds about 60,000 clones, about 78% found once. Within the ViraFEST assay, antigen-specific CD4+ T cells underwent expansion with viral peptide pools prior to sequencing. The culture ran for around nine days before CD4+ T cells were isolated. The vaccine given was either BNT162b2 or mRNA-1273, in two doses. No antigens are known for them. The sequencing used CD4+ T cells from PBMCs cultured with HCoV-OC43 spike peptides, collected after COVID-19 vaccination. Sample subset: HCoV-OC43 spike overlapping peptide pool stimulation. These receptors all come from a human donor who received a COVID-19 vaccine.

This rearrangement joins TRBV4-1 to TRBJ2-3; TRBD1 matches 8 bases. The germline gives CDR1 MGHRA, CDR2 YSYEKL. Unmatched junction bases numbered 4, after V lost 6 bases and J lost 5 bases. CDR3 size: 13 residues. The CDR3 bases are TGCGCCAGCAGGGACAGGGTCCGAGATACGCAGTATTTT. Its protein is CASRDRVRDTQYF.

The gene calls are TRBV6-5 and TRBJ2-3, with D hard to call. CDR1 and CDR2 from the germline V gene are MNHEY and SVGAGI. V lost 3 bases and J 4 bases, leaving 11 bases between the germline ends. This CDR3 region has 14 residues. The CDR3 nucleotides are TGTGCCAGCAGTTATCTCCAGGCCCCAGATACGCAGTATTTT. Its protein is CASSYLQAPDTQYF.